This T cell receptor beta chain was captured in a study of cytomegalovirus exposure and HLA in healthy donors. Points from the study as a whole: Among the most significant clusters, several appeared linked to common viral pathogens in a later analysis. Later analysis suggested most CMV-associated TCR beta chains were HLA-restricted. TCR beta sequences reportedly predicted most subjects' HLA-A and HLA-B alleles accurately.

On this clone: No antigen is known for it.

13 Jbeta primers and 60 Vbeta primers were used for the PCR. Assay: immunoSEQ multiplex PCR; the TCRdb copy retains only in-frame clones and omits some. The data hold 85,000 to 130,000 clones, with 80% to 90% observed a single time. The source is a man aged 45-65 years in good health and CMV-seronegative. Sequenced input: PBMCs.

CDR3 sequence reads: CASSVTGGPTGELFF. CDR3 bases: TGTGCCAGCAGCGTTACGGGGGGGCCTACCGGGGAGCTGTTTTTT. The rearrangement links TRBV9 to TRBJ2-2; 8 bases fit TRBD2. Unmatched junction bases numbered 5, after V lost 2 bases and J lost 5 bases. The CDR3 runs 15 residues. Per the germline V gene, CDR1 is SGDLS and CDR2 is YYNGEE.